This TCR beta chain was retrieved from a study of vaccination effects on CD4 cells after COVID-19. The wider study: It was two doses of either the BNT162b2 or mRNA-1273 vaccine that participants received.

This clone was counted between two and nine times. Its cognate antigen is unknown. This CDR3 is built from 15 residues. Germline values: CDR1 KGHSH, CDR2 LQKENI. V dropped 4 bases and J dropped 9; count of bases not matched to a gene: 7. General study points: Among infection- and vaccine-induced clones, marked clonal contraction occurred late after vaccination.

With the ViraFEST assay, the study expanded antigen-specific CD4+ T cells using viral peptide pools, then sequenced them. Isolation of CD4+ T cells took place after approximately 10 days of culture. It was between March and December 2020 that the person had a SARS-CoV-2 infection confirmed by PCR. A few million PBMC per well were cultured with 10 IU/ml IL-2 and roughly 10 ug/ml peptides. Half-medium changes using IL-2 medium occurred on days 3 and 7. Clones were sequenced by immunoSEQ multiplex PCR, and TCRdb holds only the in-frame ones, with some missing. The sample yields 35,000 to 55,000 clones, 65% to 70% seen once.

Source: CD4+ T cells from PBMCs cultured with a peptide pool, taken before COVID-19 vaccination. The V and J genes are TRBV18 and TRBJ2-1, with 12 bases fitting TRBD2. This TCR derives from a human donor who had a prior SARS-CoV-2 infection. For the CDR3, the DNA is TGTGCCAGCTCACGCGGACTAGCGGGAAAGGTTGAGCAGTTCTTC. Translated, it gives CASSRGLAGKVEQFF. Based on the CDR3 plus reference TRBV18 and TRBJ2-1, the full variable domain is NAGVMQNPRHLVRRRGQEARLRCSPMKGHSHVYWYRQLPEEGLKFMVYLQKENIIDESGMPKERFSAEFPKEGPSILRIQQVVRGDSAAYFCASSRGLAGKVEQFFGPGTRLTVL.